Listed here is a single T cell receptor (beta chain). The antigen is unknown. This record comes from a study of regulatory T cells in long-lasting Graves disease. Described time point: newly diagnosed GD, antithyroid drugs for less than 3 months. Extracted PBMC RNA gave rise to the TCR library. To make TCR beta libraries, researchers used iRepertoire HTBI primers and Arm-PCR of CDR3 regions. TCRdb analysed the multiplex PCR reads with MiXCR anew, one entry per CDR3 protein. This sample has 400,000 to 500,000 distinct CDR3 sequences, with approximately 16% found just once. Study-level points and caveats: Favored usage of TRBV28, TRBJ1-2 and TRBJ2-5 was recorded in persistent disease.

Germline lookup yields CDR1 MNHNS and CDR2 SASEGT. This CDR3 region has 16 residues. V shed 6 bases, J shed 3 bases, and the junction held 13 bases outside the gene matches. This same sample was also taken into another study, of T cells in Graves' hyperthyroidism and ophthalmopathy. That study reports: Patients were excluded because of uncontrolled infection, other autoimmune disease, pregnancy or lactation.

This clonotype was obtained from a young woman with Graves disease. The sample here was peripheral blood mononuclear cells (PBMCs), taken at new diagnosis, from a patient treated with antithyroid drugs. This chain connects TRBV6-1 to TRBJ1-1, with 7 positions matching TRBD1. As DNA, the CDR3 is TGTGCCAGCAGAGACAGACAGGGTTTGAGCGACACTGAAGCTTTCTTT. Protein sequence: CASRDRQGLSDTEAFF.